This TCR beta chain was identified in a study of blood T cell repertoires in COVID-19. Per the original methods: Scientists estimated how many nucleated cells there were by amplifying reference gene primers. Method: immunoSEQ multiplex PCR; TCRdb's copy keeps in-frame clones and lacks some. From that table come the V and J calls and clone size; the DNA was used to work out D and trimming. The sample has roughly 180,000 clones; roughly 80% are singletons. The CDR3 extends over 16 amino acids. The V gene lost 5 bases and the J gene lost 7 bases, with 23 bases spanning the gap. The germline CDR1 and CDR2 sequences are LNHDA and SQIVND (reference sequence). In terms of age and location, participants ranged from about 18 to 90 years and lived in about 25 US areas. A few counts support this clone.

The gene calls are TRBV19 and TRBJ1-2; D may be TRBD1 (6 bases). This clonotype was sampled from a woman aged 40 to 50 with acute COVID-19. The specimen was PBMCs or T cells enriched from blood (not recorded which). This CDR3 is CASSPRGGPDHSGYTF. The CDR3 nucleotides read TGTGCCAGTAGTCCCCGGGGGGGGCCCGATCACAGTGGCTACACCTTC.